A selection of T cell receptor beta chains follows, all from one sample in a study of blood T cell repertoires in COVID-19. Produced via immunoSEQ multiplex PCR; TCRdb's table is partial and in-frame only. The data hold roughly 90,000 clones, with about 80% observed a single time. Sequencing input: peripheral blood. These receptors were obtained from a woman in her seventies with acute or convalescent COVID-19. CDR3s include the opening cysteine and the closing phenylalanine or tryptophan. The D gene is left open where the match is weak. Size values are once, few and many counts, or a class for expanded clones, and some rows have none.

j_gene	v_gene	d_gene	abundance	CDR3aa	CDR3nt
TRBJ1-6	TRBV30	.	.	CAWSSRINSPLHF	TGTGCCTGGAGTTCTCGTATTAATTCACCCCTCCACTTT
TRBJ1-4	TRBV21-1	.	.	CAPGSAAATNEKLFF	TGTGCCCCCGGGAGTGCGGCAGCAACTAATGAAAAACTGTTTTTT
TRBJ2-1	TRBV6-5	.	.	CASSLNGAYNEQFF	TGTGCCAGCAGTTTAAACGGGGCCTACAATGAGCAGTTCTTC
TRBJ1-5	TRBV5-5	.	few	CASSLEQLYSNQPQHF	TGTGCCAGCAGCTTGGAACAGCTATATAGCAATCAGCCCCAGCATTTT
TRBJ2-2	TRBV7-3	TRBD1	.	CASSQGQSNTGELFF	TGTGCCAGCAGTCAGGGACAGTCGAACACCGGGGAGCTGTTTTTT
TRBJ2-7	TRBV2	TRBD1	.	CASRQGVTYEQYF	TGTGCCAGCAGACAGGGGGTCACCTACGAGCAGTACTTC
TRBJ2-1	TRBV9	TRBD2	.	CASTLAGAPNEQFF	TGTGCCAGTACACTAGCGGGGGCCCCCAATGAGCAGTTCTTC
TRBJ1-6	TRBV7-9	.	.	CASSSPLSSYNSPLHF	TGTGCCAGCAGCTCCCCGCTAAGCTCCTATAATTCACCCCTCCACTTT
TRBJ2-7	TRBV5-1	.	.	CASSFGGGVREQYF	TGCGCCAGCAGCTTCGGCGGGGGCGTACGCGAGCAGTACTTC
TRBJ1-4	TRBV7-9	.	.	CASSLTQGTEKLFF	TGTGCCAGCAGCTTAACTCAGGGCACTGAAAAACTGTTTTTT
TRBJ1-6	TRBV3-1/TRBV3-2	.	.	CASSLRDSPLHF	TGTGCCAGCAGCCTTAGAGATTCACCCCTCCACTTT
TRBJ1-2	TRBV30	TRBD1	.	CAWSRQGGYGYTF	TGTGCCTGGAGTAGACAGGGCGGCTATGGCTACACCTTC
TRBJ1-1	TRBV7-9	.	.	CASSLDYFGRGTFF	.
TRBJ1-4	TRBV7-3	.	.	CASSLMGSRGEKLFF	TGTGCCAGCAGCTTAATGGGCTCTCGGGGTGAAAAACTGTTTTTT
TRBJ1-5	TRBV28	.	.	CASNQGGQPQHF	TGTGCCAGCAATCAAGGGGGACAGCCCCAGCATTTT
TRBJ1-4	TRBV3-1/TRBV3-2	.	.	CASSPSSGGLEKLFF	TGTGCCAGCAGCCCCTCCTCCGGGGGTCTTGAAAAACTGTTTTTT
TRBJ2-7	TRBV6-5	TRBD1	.	CASSSQGAGKQYF	TGTGCCAGCAGTTCGCAGGGGGCGGGTAAGCAGTACTTC
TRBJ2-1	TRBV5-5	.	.	CASSVQGNEQFF	TGTGCCAGCAGCGTTCAGGGAAATGAGCAGTTCTTC
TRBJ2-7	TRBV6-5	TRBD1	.	CASSYQTGGAYEQYF	TGTGCCAGCAGTTACCAGACAGGGGGAGCCTACGAGCAGTACTTC
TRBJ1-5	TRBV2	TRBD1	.	CASSAGTGGTQPQHF	TGTGCCAGCAGTGCTGGGACAGGGGGCACTCAGCCCCAGCATTTT
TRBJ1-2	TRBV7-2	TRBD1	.	CASSLRGTGNYGYTF	TGTGCCAGCAGCCTGCGTGGGACAGGGAACTATGGCTACACCTTC
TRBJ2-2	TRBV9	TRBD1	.	CASDRGAAGELFF	TGTGCCAGTGACAGGGGCGCAGCCGGGGAGCTGTTTTTT
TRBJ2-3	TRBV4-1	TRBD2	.	CASSLRAGEEDTQYF	TGCGCCAGCAGCCTCAGAGCGGGGGAAGAAGATACGCAGTATTTT
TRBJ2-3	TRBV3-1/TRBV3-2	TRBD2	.	CASSHGGGAVDTQYF	TGTGCCAGCAGCCACGGCGGGGGGGCCGTAGATACGCAGTATTTT
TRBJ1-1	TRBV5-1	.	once	CASSFMGPRNTEAFF	TGCGCCAGCAGCTTTATGGGCCCTCGGAACACTGAAGCTTTCTTT
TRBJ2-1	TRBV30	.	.	CAWSPDTYNEQFF	TGTGCCTGGAGTCCGGACACCTACAATGAGCAGTTCTTC
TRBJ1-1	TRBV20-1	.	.	CSARVTGRAFF	TGCAGTGCTAGAGTCACAGGGAGAGCTTTCTTT
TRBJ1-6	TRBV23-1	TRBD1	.	CASSHPTGEVAAPLHF	TGCGCCAGCAGCCACCCGACAGGGGAGGTCGCGGCACCCCTCCACTTT
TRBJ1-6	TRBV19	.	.	CASSPGREGSPLHF	TGTGCCAGTAGCCCCGGCAGGGAGGGTTCACCCCTCCACTTT
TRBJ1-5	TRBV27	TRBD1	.	CASSDRGRGSGNQPQHF	TGTGCCAGCAGTGACAGGGGAAGAGGTAGTGGCAATCAGCCCCAGCATTTT
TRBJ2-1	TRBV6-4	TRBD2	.	CASSASSGVQQFF	TGTGCCAGCAGTGCCTCTAGCGGGGTTCAGCAGTTCTTC
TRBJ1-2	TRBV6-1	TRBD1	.	CASSETGIYGYTF	TGTGCCAGCAGTGAGACAGGGATCTATGGCTACACCTTC
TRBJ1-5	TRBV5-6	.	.	CASSSPGENQPQHF	TGTGCCAGCAGCTCTCCAGGGGAGAATCAGCCCCAGCATTTT
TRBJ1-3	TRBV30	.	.	CAWSDSGNTIYF	TGTGCCTGGTCCGACAGCGGAAACACCATATATTTT
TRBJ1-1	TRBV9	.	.	CASSVDVRFDTEAFF	TGTGCCAGCAGCGTAGATGTGCGGTTTGACACTGAAGCTTTCTTT
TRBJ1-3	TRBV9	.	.	CASSTDSENPGNTIYF	TGTGCCAGCAGCACCGACAGCGAAAACCCTGGAAACACCATATATTTT
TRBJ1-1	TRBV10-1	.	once	CASREGGRNTEAFF	TGCGCCAGCAGGGAAGGTGGGAGAAACACTGAAGCTTTCTTT
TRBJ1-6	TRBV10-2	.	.	CASSESRGNSPLHF	TGCGCCAGCAGTGAGTCGCGGGGAAATTCACCCCTCCACTTT
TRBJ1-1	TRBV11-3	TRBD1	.	CASSHSEVWTGRISGTEAFF	TGTGCCAGCAGCCACAGCGAGGTGTGGACAGGGCGGATTTCGGGAACTGAAGCTTTCTTT
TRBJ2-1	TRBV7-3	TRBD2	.	CASSLLAGGYFAEQFF	TGTGCCAGCAGCTTATTAGCGGGGGGTTATTTTGCTGAGCAGTTCTTC
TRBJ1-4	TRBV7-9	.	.	CASSLGLSNEKLFF	TGTGCCAGCAGCTTGGGACTAAGTAATGAAAAACTGTTTTTT
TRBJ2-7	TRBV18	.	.	CASSPDSYEQYF	TGTGCCAGCTCACCGGACAGTTACGAGCAGTACTTC
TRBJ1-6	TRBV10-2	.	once	CASSESRRSPLHF	TGCGCCAGCAGTGAGTCGAGGAGGTCACCCCTCCACTTT
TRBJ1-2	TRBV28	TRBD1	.	CASRVDRGYGYTF	TGTGCCAGCAGAGTGGACAGGGGTTATGGCTACACCTTC
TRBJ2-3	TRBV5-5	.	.	CASSLRGTHSITDTQYF	TGTGCCAGCAGCTTGCGGGGGACCCACTCGATCACAGATACGCAGTATTTT